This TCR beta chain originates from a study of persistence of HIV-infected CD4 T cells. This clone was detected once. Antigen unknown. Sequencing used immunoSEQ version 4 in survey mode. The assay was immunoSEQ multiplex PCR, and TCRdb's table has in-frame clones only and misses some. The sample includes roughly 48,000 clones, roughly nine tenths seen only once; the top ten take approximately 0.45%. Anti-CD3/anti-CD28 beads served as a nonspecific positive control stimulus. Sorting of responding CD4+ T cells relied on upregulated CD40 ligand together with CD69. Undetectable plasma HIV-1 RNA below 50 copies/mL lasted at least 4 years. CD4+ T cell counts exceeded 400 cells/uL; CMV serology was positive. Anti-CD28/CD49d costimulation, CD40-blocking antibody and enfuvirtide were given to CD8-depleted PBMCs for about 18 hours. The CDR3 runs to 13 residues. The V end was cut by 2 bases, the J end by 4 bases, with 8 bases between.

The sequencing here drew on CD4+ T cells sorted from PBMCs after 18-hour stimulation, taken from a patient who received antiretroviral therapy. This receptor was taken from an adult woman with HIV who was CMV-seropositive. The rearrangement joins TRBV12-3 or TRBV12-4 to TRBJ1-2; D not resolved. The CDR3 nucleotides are TGTGCCAGCAGTTTAAACAGTGGCTATGGCTACACCTTC. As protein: CASSLNSGYGYTF.